Sequencing of this TCR beta chain was carried out in a study of beta chain features in type 1 diabetes. General study findings and limits: Type 1 diabetes patients showed a moderate but significant shortening of TCRB CDR3s in all four CD4+ subsets.

A single heparinised draw of approximately 110 mL on average was taken per donor. Every isolated RNA sample was fully reverse transcribed, so sequencing captured expressed TCRB transcripts. The method was immunoSEQ multiplex PCR; TCRdb's version includes in-frame clones alone and lacks a portion of them. Of under 70,000 clones listed, around 60% are singletons. Trimming left V 3 bases short and J 0 bases short, with 14 bases between. The CDR3 has 16 residues. Germline assignment: CDR1 KGHSH and CDR2 LQKENI. As for this clone: The antigen is unknown.

This chain joins TRBV18 and TRBJ1-1; perhaps TRBD1 as D (5 bases). This TCR came from a woman aged 25 to 45 with type 1 diabetes. Sequencing was done on a sample of stem cell memory CD4+ T cells from blood. Written as DNA, the CDR3 is TGTGCCAGCTCACCGCCCATGGGGGGGATGAACACTGAAGCTTTCTTT. Its translation: CASSPPMGGMNTEAFF.